The 24 T cell receptor beta chains reported below all come from one sample, sequenced in a study of blood T cell repertoires in COVID-19. Libraries were prepared by immunoSEQ multiplex PCR; TCRdb keeps only in-frame clonotypes and omits some of them. The sample yields 84,000 or so clones, about 83% seen once. Sequenced sample: peripheral blood. The origin of the receptors is a man older than 75 with active or convalescent COVID-19.

The chain recombines TRBV11-2 with TRBJ2-1; D not certain. V lost 3 bases and J lost 1, with 7 bases in between. This CDR3 comprises 14 residues. Germline V gives CDR1 SGHAT, CDR2 FQNNGV. The CDR3 bases are TGTGCCAGCAGCTTGGCTCTTTCCTACAATGAGCAGTTCTTC. It codes for CASSLALSYNEQFF.

V and J are TRBV7-8 and TRBJ2-7, with 9 bases lining up with TRBD1. The length of the CDR3 is 15 residues. Germline lookup yields CDR1 SGHVS and CDR2 FQNEAQ. V shed 5 bases and J 0 bases; nucleotides not matched to a gene: 5. CDR3 region: CASSPQDRGSYEQYF. The DNA for the CDR3 is TGTGCCAGCAGCCCCCAGGACAGGGGCTCCTACGAGCAGTACTTC. The entire variable domain, with the rest obtained from reference TRBV7-8 and TRBJ2-7, is as follows: GAGVSQSPRYKVAKRGQDVALRCDPISGHVSLFWYQQALGQGPEFLTYFQNEAQLDKSGLPSDRFFAERPEGSVSTLKIQRTQQEDSAVYLCASSPQDRGSYEQYFGPGTRLTVT.

This chain joins TRBV10-3 and TRBJ1-2, with TRBD1 matching 8 bases. The trim removed 7 bases at V and 5 bases at J, leaving 18 bases unmatched. Germline V lookup: CDR1 ENHRY, CDR2 SYGVKD. The CDR3 has 17 residues. The CDR3 protein is CAITTDRAPTVTYGYTF. The DNA of the CDR3 is TGTGCCATCACCACGGACAGGGCCCCCACAGTTACTTATGGCTACACCTTC.

The gene calls are TRBV20-1 and TRBJ1-5; D gene uncertain. This CDR3 spans 16 amino acids. Trimming removed 3 bases from V and 2 bases from J, with 17 bases in between. Germline CDR1 reads DFQATT; CDR2 reads SNEGSKA (reference sequence). CDR3 in amino acids: CSASIPTWGGNQPQHF. The DNA of the CDR3 is TGCAGTGCTAGTATCCCCACTTGGGGAGGCAATCAGCCCCAGCATTTT.

The chain has TRBV7-9 and TRBJ1-5; D might be TRBD1 (6 bases). The V gene lost 4 bases and the J gene lost 6 bases, with 10 bases spanning the gap. CDR1 and CDR2 (germline): SEHNR, FQNEAQ (reference sequence). The CDR3 contains 13 residues. CDR3 loop: CASSSQGGQPQHF. The CDR3 coding sequence is TGTGCCAGCAGCTCACAGGGTGGTCAGCCCCAGCATTTT.

The chain links TRBV7-9 to TRBJ2-5, with 11 bases fitting TRBD2. J gave up 2 bases and V 5 bases, and 7 bases lay outside the gene matches. The CDR3 runs to 16 residues. CDR1 SEHNR and CDR2 FQNEAQ come from the germline V gene (reference sequence). CDR3 in amino acids: CASSQLAGEGQETQYF. In DNA form, the CDR3 reads TGTGCCAGCAGCCAACTAGCGGGAGAAGGGCAAGAGACCCAGTACTTC. The entire variable domain, with the rest obtained from reference TRBV7-9 and TRBJ2-5, is as follows: DTGVSQNPRHKITKRGQNVTFRCDPISEHNRLYWYRQTLGQGPEFLTYFQNEAQLEKSRLLSDRFSAERPKGSFSTLEIQRTEQGDSAMYLCASSQLAGEGQETQYFGPGTRLLVL.

The CDR3 spells CASSHGQAGGELFF. For the CDR3, the DNA is TGTGCCAGCAGCCACGGCCAGGCCGGCGGGGAGCTGTTTTTT. The chain combines TRBV6-2 or TRBV6-3 with TRBJ2-2; D ambiguous. Germline lookup yields CDR1 MNHEY and CDR2 SVGEGT. The V gene lost 6 bases and the J gene lost 7 bases, with 15 bases spanning the gap. The CDR3 is 14 residues long.

This clone was detected only once. This chain uses TRBV6-4 with TRBJ2-3, with D maybe TRBD2 (7 bases). Trimming removed 2 bases at V and 2 bases at J, with 11 bases between. Germline lookup yields CDR1 MRHNA and CDR2 SNTAGT. The CDR3 sequence is 15 residues long. CDR3 loop: CASSDTGGFTDTQYF. CDR3 nucleotide sequence: TGTGCCAGCAGTGACACGGGGGGCTTCACAGATACGCAGTATTTT.

The chain is built from TRBV5-1 and TRBJ1-2; D is possibly TRBD1 (6 bases). Germline CDR1 SGHRS, CDR2 YFSETQ. The CDR3 runs to 13 residues. The V and J ends lost 3 bases and 6 bases respectively, with 12 bases between them. CDR3 bases: TGCGCCAGCAGCTACAGGGCGGGGGATGGCTACACCTTC. Its protein is CASSYRAGDGYTF.

The V and J genes are TRBV3-1 (or the pseudogene TRBV3-2) and TRBJ2-5; TRBD1 matches 9 bases. J gave up 5 bases and V 1 base, and 5 bases lay outside the gene matches. The CDR3 sequence is 15 residues long. In germline, CDR1 is LGHDT, CDR2 YNNKEL (reference sequence). CDR3 in amino acids: CASSQAQGAGETQYF. CDR3 DNA: TGTGCCAGCAGCCAAGCACAGGGGGCGGGGGAGACCCAGTACTTC.

The rearrangement uses TRBV30 and TRBJ1-2; D is perhaps TRBD1 (6 bases). The CDR3 runs 14 residues. CDR1 and CDR2 (germline): GTSNPN, SVGIG (reference sequence). V shed 1 base and J shed 2 bases, with 11 bases lying between them. CDR3 in amino acids: CAWSATGWNYGYTF. Here the CDR3 DNA reads TGTGCCTGGAGTGCGACAGGATGGAACTATGGCTACACCTTC. Together with reference TRBV30 and TRBJ1-2, the CDR3 gives the full variable domain: SQTIHQWPATLVQPVGSPLSLECTVEGTSNPNLYWYRQAAGRGLQLLFYSVGIGQISSEVPQNLSASRPQDRQFILSSKKLLLSDSGFYLCAWSATGWNYGYTFGSGTRLTVV.

The chain links TRBV7-2 to TRBJ1-2; 8 bases are shared with TRBD1. Unmatched junction bases numbered 11, after V lost 2 bases and J lost 6 bases. The CDR3 totals 16 residues. Looked up from germline, CDR1 is SGHTA and CDR2 is FQGNSA. The CDR3 bases are TGTGCCAGCAGCTTATCGACAGGGGAATTGGTCGATGGCTACACCTTC. It is translated as CASSLSTGELVDGYTF.

This clone was recorded once. This chain uses TRBV30 with TRBJ2-2, with no clear D. Per germline, CDR1 GTSNPN and CDR2 SVGIG (reference sequence). This CDR3 has 14 residues. Deletions cut 0 bases from V and 5 bases from J, with 10 bases between. CDR3 loop: CAWSVNVGTGELFF. The CDR3 DNA reads TGTGCCTGGAGTGTAAATGTCGGGACCGGGGAGCTGTTTTTT.

This clone was seen once. The rearrangement uses TRBV28 and TRBJ2-7; TRBD1 matches at 7 bases. This CDR3 is 14 amino acids long. Germline V gene lookup returns CDR1 MDHEN and CDR2 SYDVKM. The V gene end was trimmed by 2 bases and the J gene end by 7 bases; junction bases not matched to a gene: 8. CDR3 DNA sequence: TGTGCCAGCAGTTTAGGGACAGTACGAATTGAGCAGTACTTC. As protein: CASSLGTVRIEQYF.

This rearrangement joins TRBV7-8 to TRBJ1-1; D call uncertain. The CDR3 totals 15 residues. In germline, CDR1 is SGHVS, CDR2 FQNEAQ. V lost 7 bases and J 11 bases, leaving 26 bases between the germline ends. The chain's CDR3 is CASILLPGAGGWAFF. In DNA form, the CDR3 reads TGTGCCAGCATCCTACTTCCCGGCGCGGGAGGTTGGGCTTTCTTT.

The gene calls are TRBV6-5 and TRBJ2-7; D is possibly TRBD2 (5 bases). V lost 4 bases to trimming and J lost 1 base, with 14 bases between them. Germline CDR1 is MNHEY and CDR2 is SVGAGI. The CDR3 consists of 15 residues. In nucleotides, the CDR3 is TGTGCCAGCAGTTCGGTGAGCCGACTATCCTACGAGCAGTACTTC. It is translated as CASSSVSRLSYEQYF.

The V and J genes are TRBV19 and TRBJ2-5, with TRBD2 matching 9 bases. The V and J ends lost 3 bases and 2 bases, in that order; junction bases with no gene match: 10. From germline, CDR1 is LNHDA and CDR2 SQIVND (reference sequence). CDR3 size: 17 residues. CDR3 nucleotide sequence: TGTGCCAGTAGTATGCGAGCGGGGGGAGGTGGGCAAGAGACCCAGTACTTC. Protein sequence: CASSMRAGGGGQETQYF.

The rearrangement uses TRBV14 and TRBJ2-4, with a tentative D call TRBD2 (6 bases). Between the trimmed V and J ends, which lost 5 bases and 9 bases, there was a span of 17 bases. Germline loops: CDR1 SGHDN, CDR2 FVKESK. The CDR3 has 14 residues. CDR3 in amino acids: CASSSGLSSRIQYF. DNA for the CDR3: TGTGCCAGCAGCTCTGGACTATCCTCACGCATTCAGTACTTC. Supplemented by reference TRBV14 and TRBJ2-4, the full variable domain reads EAGVTQFPSHSVIEKGQTVTLRCDPISGHDNLYWYRRVMGKEIKFLLHFVKESKQDESGMPNNRFLAERTGGTYSTLKVQPAELEDSGVYFCASSSGLSSRIQYFGAGTRLSVL.

This chain links TRBV19 with TRBJ1-4; D gene ambiguous. CDR3 length: 16 amino acids. Trimming stripped 1 base from V and 7 bases from J, with 16 bases between. In germline, CDR1 is LNHDA, CDR2 SQIVND (reference sequence). The DNA for the CDR3 is TGTGCCAGTAGTATAGCCCACCTAGGAGTATTTGAAAAACTGTTTTTT. Its translation is CASSIAHLGVFEKLFF.

This chain joins TRBV5-1 and TRBJ2-1, with 11 positions matching TRBD2. Germline values: CDR1 SGHRS, CDR2 YFSETQ. The CDR3 has 17 residues. V was pared by 0 bases and J by 7 bases, with 9 bases of the junction left unmatched. The CDR3 DNA follows: TGCGCCAGCAGCTTGGGTAGCGGGAGGGTCGGGGCAAATGAGCAGTTCTTC. Translation: CASSLGSGRVGANEQFF.

The rearrangement links TRBV4-2 to TRBJ1-5, with D uncertain. CDR1 and CDR2 (germline): LGHNA, YNFKEQ. With 0 bases removed from V and 7 bases from J, the gap between germline ends came to 7 bases. This CDR3 has 13 amino acids. This CDR3 reads CASSQDRVQPQHF. The CDR3 region has the DNA TGTGCCAGCAGCCAAGATCGGGTCCAGCCCCAGCATTTT.

The chain links TRBV19 to TRBJ1-1; 10 bases map to TRBD1. The ends lost 4 bases at V and 6 bases at J; junction bases unmatched: 5. Looked up from germline, CDR1 is LNHDA and CDR2 is SQIVND (reference sequence). CDR3 size: 14 residues. The CDR3 is CASSTGTGEAEAFF. DNA for the CDR3: TGTGCCAGTAGTACCGGGACAGGGGAAGCTGAAGCTTTCTTT.

For the CDR3, the DNA is TGCGCCAGCAGCCTAGGGACTAGCGGGGGTGTAGATGAGCAGTTCTTC. Encoded protein: CASSLGTSGGVDEQFF. V and J are TRBV5-1 and TRBJ2-1; TRBD2 aligns across 14 bases. V shed 4 bases and J 8 bases; nucleotides not matched to a gene: 8. This CDR3 spans 16 amino acids. The germline V gene encodes CDR1 SGHRS and CDR2 YFSETQ.

The V gene is TRBV29-1, the J gene TRBJ2-7, with D perhaps matching TRBD1 (5 bases). The CDR3 sequence is 16 residues long. CDR1 is SQVTM and CDR2 is ANQGSEA in the germline V gene. V was trimmed by 5 bases and J by 2 bases, leaving 22 bases between them. CDR3: CSVKRMGTGETYEQYF. CDR3 nucleotides: TGCAGCGTTAAACGCATGGGAACAGGCGAAACCTACGAGCAGTACTTC.